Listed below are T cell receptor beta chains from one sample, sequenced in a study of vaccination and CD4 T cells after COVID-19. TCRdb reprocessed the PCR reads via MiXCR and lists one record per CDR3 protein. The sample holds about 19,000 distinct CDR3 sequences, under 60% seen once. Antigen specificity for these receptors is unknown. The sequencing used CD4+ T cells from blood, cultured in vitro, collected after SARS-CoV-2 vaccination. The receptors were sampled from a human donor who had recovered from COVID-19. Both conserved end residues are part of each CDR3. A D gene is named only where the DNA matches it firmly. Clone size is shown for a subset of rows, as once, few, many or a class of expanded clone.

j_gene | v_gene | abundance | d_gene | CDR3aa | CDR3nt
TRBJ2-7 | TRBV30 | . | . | CAWTTVYEQYF | TGTGCCTGGACGACGGTCTACGAGCAGTACTTC
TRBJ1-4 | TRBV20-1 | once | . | CSATGTGHEKLFF | TGCAGTGCTACCGGGACCGGTCATGAAAAACTGTTTTTT
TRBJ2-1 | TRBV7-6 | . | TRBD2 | CASSLGASGMDEQFF | TGTGCCAGCAGCTTAGGGGCTAGCGGGATGGATGAGCAGTTCTTC
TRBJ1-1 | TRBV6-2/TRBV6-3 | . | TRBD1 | CASSPQGANTEAFF | TGTGCCAGCAGTCCACAGGGGGCGAACACTGAAGCTTTCTTT
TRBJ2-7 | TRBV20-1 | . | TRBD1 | CSAAGPGQVSYEQYF | TGCAGTGCAGCCGGTCCGGGACAGGTTTCCTACGAGCAGTACTTC
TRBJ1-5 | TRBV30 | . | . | CAWSQRAEPQHF | TGTGCCTGGAGCCAAAGGGCGGAGCCCCAGCATTTT
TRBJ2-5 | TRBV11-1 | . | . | CASSGERGGGEETQYF | TGTGCCAGCAGCGGGGAACGTGGGGGCGGCGAAGAGACCCAGTACTTC
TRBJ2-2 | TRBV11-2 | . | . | CASSSGQGGVNTGELFF | TGTGCCAGCAGCTCAGGACAGGGAGGGGTGAACACCGGGGAGCTGTTTTTT
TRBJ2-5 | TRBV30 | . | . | CASLTANQETQYF | TGTGCCTCCCTGACAGCGAACCAAGAGACCCAGTACTTC
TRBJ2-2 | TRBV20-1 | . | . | CSARQGAGGELFF | TGCAGTGCTAGACAGGGCGCGGGCGGGGAGCTGTTTTTT
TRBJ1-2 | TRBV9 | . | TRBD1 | CASSVEAGGMYGYTF | TGTGCCAGCAGCGTAGAGGCAGGGGGCATGTATGGCTACACCTTC
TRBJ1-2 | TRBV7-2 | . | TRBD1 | CASSSTPGGGNYGYTF | TGTGCCAGCAGCTCAACACCAGGGGGCGGAAACTATGGCTACACCTTC
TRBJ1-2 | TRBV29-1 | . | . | CSVPTGIYGYTF | TGCAGCGTTCCCACAGGGATCTATGGCTACACCTTC
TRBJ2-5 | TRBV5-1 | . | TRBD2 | CASSLAFPGGPGETQYF | TGCGCCAGCAGCTTGGCATTCCCGGGGGGGCCGGGAGAGACCCAGTACTTC
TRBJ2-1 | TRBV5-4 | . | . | CASSLSDRVAGEQFF | TGTGCCAGCAGCTTGAGCGACAGGGTAGCGGGTGAGCAGTTCTTC
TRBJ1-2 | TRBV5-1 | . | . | CASSTGVNYGYTF | TGCGCCAGCAGCACGGGCGTCAACTATGGCTACACCTTC
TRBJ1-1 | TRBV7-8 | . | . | CASSTNMRGDTEAFF | TGTGCCAGCAGCACAAACATGCGGGGGGACACTGAAGCTTTCTTT